One and the same sample provided the 15 T cell receptor beta chains below, sequenced in a study of T cell responses to AZD1222 COVID-19 vaccine. TCRdb keeps only in-frame clones here, not all; method: immunoSEQ multiplex PCR. In the table there are approximately 160,000 clones, approximately 93% of which are singletons. The sequencing used peripheral blood, collected on day 0 of AZD1222 vaccination. The receptors originated from an adult in good health.

The chain recombines TRBV4-1 with TRBJ1-4, with D unresolved. The V gene's germline CDR1 is MGHRA and CDR2 YSYEKL. The length of the CDR3 is 15 residues. V lost 4 bases and J lost 5, with 14 bases in between. The CDR3 here is CASSPDPTRNEKLFF. The CDR3 coding sequence is TGCGCCAGCAGCCCCGATCCGACAAGAAATGAAAAACTGTTTTTT.

This chain joins TRBV19 and TRBJ2-2, with 7 bases lining up with TRBD1. The CDR3 is made up of 16 amino acids. The V gene end was trimmed by 5 bases and the J gene end by 4 bases; junction bases not matched to a gene: 10. From germline, CDR1 is LNHDA and CDR2 SQIVND (reference sequence). As DNA, the CDR3 is TGTGCCAGTAGTCCTACAGGGGATGCGAGCACCGGGGAGCTGTTTTTT. Translated: CASSPTGDASTGELFF.

The gene calls are TRBV2 and TRBJ1-2; the D gene is possibly TRBD1 (5 bases). The V gene's germline CDR1 is SNHLY and CDR2 FYNNEI. The CDR3 spans 16 residues. The V end was cut by 4 bases, the J end by 2 bases, with 17 bases between. CDR3 sequence (DNA): TGTGCCAGCAGTGGAGGGACCGGGAGAAAGAACTATGGCTACACCTTC. The encoded protein is CASSGGTGRKNYGYTF.

This sequence joins TRBV6-5 and TRBJ1-3, with unresolved D. The length of the CDR3 is 14 residues. Deletions cut 6 bases from V and 4 bases from J, with 13 bases between. Germline values: CDR1 MNHEY, CDR2 SVGAGI. The CDR3 DNA sequence: TGTGCCAGCAGAGATCCCGGCCTCGGAAACACCATATATTTT. Amino acid sequence: CASRDPGLGNTIYF.

The chain recombines TRBV6-5 with TRBJ1-2; the D gene is possibly TRBD1 (6 bases). The CDR3 runs 14 residues. V was cut by 6 bases and J by 4 bases, with 15 bases left in between. CDR1 MNHEY and CDR2 SVGAGI come from the germline V gene. CDR3 amino acids: CASSKKPGAYGYTF. DNA for the CDR3: TGTGCCAGCAGCAAGAAACCGGGGGCCTATGGCTACACCTTC.

This clone occurred a few times. The chain links TRBV6-2 or TRBV6-3 to TRBJ2-7; 10 nucleotides match TRBD1. The CDR3 is 16 residues long. After removal of 0 bases from V and 2 bases from J, the junction contained 4 bases not matched to a gene. The germline V gene has CDR1 MNHEY and CDR2 SVGEGT. CDR3 bases: TGTGCCAGCAGTTACTCCCTCGGACAGGGGGCCTACGAGCAGTACTTC. It is translated as CASSYSLGQGAYEQYF.

The CDR3 loop is CASSLGPGGHQHF. Here the CDR3 DNA reads TGCGCCAGCAGCCTAGGGCCAGGGGGACACCAGCATTTT. The chain uses TRBV5-1 and TRBJ1-5; 7 bases line up with TRBD1. With 4 bases clipped from V and 12 bases from J, the junction kept 10 bases outside the gene matches. Looked up from germline, CDR1 is SGHRS and CDR2 is YFSETQ. The CDR3 contains 13 residues.

The V and J genes are TRBV5-5 and TRBJ2-2; TRBD2 aligns across 9 bases. V was pared by 4 bases and J by 2 bases, with 12 bases of the junction left unmatched. Per the germline V gene, CDR1 is SGHKS and CDR2 is YYEKEE (reference sequence). CDR3 size: 18 residues. CDR3 DNA: TGTGCCAGCAGCGCCTACCCCAGACTAGCGGCCAACACCGGGGAGCTGTTTTTT. Amino acid sequence: CASSAYPRLAANTGELFF. Full variable domain (rest looked up from reference TRBV5-5 and TRBJ2-2): DAGVTQSPTHLIKTRGQQVTLRCSPISGHKSVSWYQQVLGQGPQFIFQYYEKEERGRGNFPDRFSARQFPNYSSELNVNALLLGDSALYLCASSAYPRLAANTGELFFGEGSRLTVL.

This chain connects TRBV4-1 to TRBJ1-6; possibly TRBD1 for D (6 bases). Germline V gene data show CDR1 as MGHRA and CDR2 as YSYEKL. The CDR3 consists of 16 residues. V was pared by 1 base and J by 0 bases, with 7 bases between. The CDR3 bases are TGCGCCAGCAGCCAAGTGGACAGCTCCTATAATTCACCCCTCCACTTT. It encodes CASSQVDSSYNSPLHF.

The CDR3 is CASSQDLASSYEQYF. The CDR3 DNA reads TGCGCCAGCAGCCAAGATCTCGCTAGCTCCTACGAGCAGTACTTC. The V gene is TRBV4-1, the J gene TRBJ2-7; D gene unclear. This CDR3 comprises 15 residues. Between the trimmed V and J ends, which lost 0 bases and 0 bases, there was a span of 9 bases. Germline-derived CDR1 and CDR2 are MGHRA and YSYEKL.

On this clone itself: At the DNA level, this CDR3 is encoded by other sequences in the same sample as well. The chain carries TRBV5-1 and TRBJ2-7; 8 bases are shared with TRBD1. The ends lost 3 bases at V and 2 bases at J; junction bases unmatched: 4. The CDR3 contains 14 residues. Germline V gives CDR1 SGHRS, CDR2 YFSETQ. The CDR3 loop reads CASSSGQGAYEQYF. The DNA of the CDR3 is TGCGCCAGCAGCTCAGGACAGGGTGCCTACGAGCAGTACTTC. The full variable domain, its missing parts supplied by reference TRBV5-1 and TRBJ2-7, is KAGVTQTPRYLIKTRGQQVTLSCSPISGHRSVSWYQQTPGQGLQFLFEYFSETQRNKGNFPGRFSGRQFSNSRSEMNVSTLELGDSALYLCASSSGQGAYEQYFGPGTRLTVT.

This clone was picked up one time. V gene TRBV10-1 combines with J gene TRBJ1-4; D unclear. CDR3 length: 14 residues. V dropped 3 bases and J dropped 0 bases, with 5 bases sitting between them. CDR1 and CDR2 (germline): WNHNN, SYGVQD (reference sequence). The CDR3 reads CASSDGTTNEKLFF. CDR3 sequence (DNA): TGCGCCAGCAGTGACGGGACAACTAATGAAAAACTGTTTTTT.

V gene TRBV4-2 combines with J gene TRBJ2-2; D possibly matches TRBD1 or TRBD2 (5 bases each). CDR3 length: 17 amino acids. V was shortened by 1 base and J by 1 base, with 13 bases between the two germline ends. CDR1 is LGHNA, CDR2 YNFKEQ, per germline. CDR3 nucleotides: TGTGCCAGCAGCCAAGGGGACCCCACGTTGAACACCGGGGAGCTGTTTTTT. This encodes CASSQGDPTLNTGELFF.

The chain links TRBV5-1 to TRBJ1-1; D is ambiguous. This CDR3 comprises 16 residues. V was shortened by 4 bases and J by 3 bases, with 19 bases between the two germline ends. CDR1 is SGHRS and CDR2 is YFSETQ in the germline V gene. The CDR3 bases are TGCGCCAGCAGCCTTTGGGGAGCGGACGGGGACACTGAAGCTTTCTTT. This encodes CASSLWGADGDTEAFF. The entire variable domain, with the rest obtained from reference TRBV5-1 and TRBJ1-1, is as follows: KAGVTQTPRYLIKTRGQQVTLSCSPISGHRSVSWYQQTPGQGLQFLFEYFSETQRNKGNFPGRFSGRQFSNSRSEMNVSTLELGDSALYLCASSLWGADGDTEAFFGQGTRLTVV.

The chain joins TRBV5-1 to TRBJ2-1, with 14 bases lining up with TRBD2. Per germline, CDR1 SGHRS and CDR2 YFSETQ. Trimming at V came to 2 bases and at J to 6 bases, leaving 4 bases not matched to a gene. The CDR3 consists of 16 residues. CDR3 nucleotides: TGCGCCAGCAGCTTCCTAGGACTAGCGGGGGGCAATGAGCAGTTCTTC. It translates to CASSFLGLAGGNEQFF.